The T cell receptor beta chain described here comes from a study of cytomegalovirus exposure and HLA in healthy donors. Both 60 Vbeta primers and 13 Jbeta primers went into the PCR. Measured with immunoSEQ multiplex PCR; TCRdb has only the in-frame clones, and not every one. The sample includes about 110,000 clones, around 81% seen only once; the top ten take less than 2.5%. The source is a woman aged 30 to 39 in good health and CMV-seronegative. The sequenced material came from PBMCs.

CDR3 coding DNA: TGTGCCAGCAATCACCGGGTGGGTTCAGATACGCAGTATTTT. Residues: CASNHRVGSDTQYF. The gene calls are TRBV6-5 and TRBJ2-3, with D unclear. V lost 7 bases and J 4 bases, leaving 15 bases between the germline ends. The CDR3 runs to 14 residues. Germline assignment: CDR1 MNHEY and CDR2 SVGAGI.